The 27 T cell receptor beta chains presented below share a single source sample, sequenced in a study of long-term antiretroviral therapy in people with HIV. Researchers report immunoSEQ v3.0 was run at survey level. Sequencing was performed with immunoSEQ multiplex PCR; in TCRdb, only in-frame clones are kept and a portion is missing. The sample comprises some 15,000 clones, about 84% of which are singletons, and about 16% rests with the top ten. The starting material was unsorted PBMCs, obtained 1.8 years before starting antiretroviral therapy. Receptors originate from a woman in her thirties or forties with HIV.

V and J are TRBV29-1 and TRBJ2-7; 8 positions match TRBD2. The CDR3 length is 14 residues. Per the germline V gene, CDR1 is SQVTM and CDR2 is ANQGSEA. After removal of 0 bases from V and 2 bases from J, the junction contained 3 bases not matched to a gene. CDR3 in amino acids: CSVEDSGTTYEQYF. Here the CDR3 DNA reads TGCAGCGTTGAAGATAGCGGGACCACCTACGAGCAGTACTTC.

The rearrangement joins TRBV11-2 to TRBJ2-7, with D possibly called TRBD1 or TRBD2 (7 bases each). V was pared by 6 bases and J by 1 base, with 16 bases between. The V gene's germline CDR1 is SGHAT and CDR2 FQNNGV. CDR3 length: 15 residues. In DNA, the CDR3 is TGTGCCAGCAGGGAAAGCCAGGGGGGGTCCTACGAGCAGTACTTC. This sequence encodes CASRESQGGSYEQYF.

This chain joins TRBV19 and TRBJ2-7; possible D gene TRBD2, 6 bases. CDR1 and CDR2 from the germline V gene are LNHDA and SQIVND (reference sequence). There are 17 residues in the CDR3. V was cut by 2 bases and J by 3 bases, with 20 bases left in between. The CDR3 DNA follows: TGTGCCAGTAGTATACGTTCCAATGTGGTCGGGAGCTACGAGCAGTACTTC. This translates into CASSIRSNVVGSYEQYF. The entire variable domain, with the rest obtained from reference TRBV19 and TRBJ2-7, is as follows: DGGITQSPKYLFRKEGQNVTLSCEQNLNHDAMYWYRQDPGQGLRLIYYSQIVNDFQKGDIAEGYSVSREKKESFPLTVTSAQKNPTAFYLCASSIRSNVVGSYEQYFGPGTRLTVT.

The V call is TRBV25-1, the J call TRBJ2-1; D is undetermined. The CDR3 runs to 11 residues. CDR1 and CDR2 from the germline V gene are MGHDK and SYGVNS. Between the trimmed V and J ends, which lost 8 bases and 7 bases, there was a span of 9 bases. As DNA, the CDR3 is TGTGCCAGCGCGATCATGAATGAGCAGTTCTTC. Its translation is CASAIMNEQFF.

This clone was seen only once. The V call is TRBV10-3, the J call TRBJ1-1; D not certain. Germline V gene data show CDR1 as ENHRY and CDR2 as SYGVKD. V was pared by 8 bases and J by 3 bases, with 13 bases between. CDR3 length: 13 amino acids. The CDR3 sequence: CAILPDGHTEAFF. The CDR3 nucleotides are TGTGCCATCCTACCGGACGGACACACTGAAGCTTTCTTT.

The chain couples TRBV11-2 to TRBJ2-7; TRBD1 agrees at 8 bases. V was pared by 1 base and J by 3 bases, with 5 bases of the junction left unmatched. Germline CDR1 reads SGHAT; CDR2 reads FQNNGV. The CDR3 totals 15 residues. Here the CDR3 reads CASSLVQGAHYEQYF. Here the CDR3 DNA reads TGTGCCAGCAGCTTAGTGCAGGGGGCCCACTACGAGCAGTACTTC.

This chain connects TRBV5-1 to TRBJ2-1; 9 bases map to TRBD2. CDR1 is SGHRS and CDR2 is YFSETQ in the germline V gene. V lost 2 bases, J lost 0 bases, and 0 bases stayed unmatched. CDR3 length: 15 amino acids. Written as DNA, the CDR3 is TGCGCCAGCAGCTTTAGCGGGGGCTCCTACAATGAGCAGTTCTTC. The encoded protein is CASSFSGGSYNEQFF.

V gene TRBV5-4 combines with J gene TRBJ2-1, with 7 bases lining up with TRBD2. CDR1 and CDR2 from the germline V gene are SGHNT and YYREEE (reference sequence). V lost 5 bases and J lost 4; bases outside the gene matches: 12. CDR3 length: 16 amino acids. The CDR3 DNA reads as TGTGCCAGCAGTCCGGCGGCGGGAGCGTCTTACAATGAGCAGTTCTTC. Translated: CASSPAAGASYNEQFF. Based on the CDR3 plus reference TRBV5-4 and TRBJ2-1, the full variable domain is ETGVTQSPTHLIKTRGQQVTLRCSSQSGHNTVSWYQQALGQGPQFIFQYYREEENGRGNFPPRFSGLQFPNYSSELNVNALELDDSALYLCASSPAAGASYNEQFFGPGTRLTVL.

The chain is built from TRBV6-5 and TRBJ1-1; 10 bases are a match to TRBD1. V was clipped by 7 bases and J by 5 bases; unmatched bases: 10. This CDR3 spans 15 amino acids. Germline assignment: CDR1 MNHEY and CDR2 SVGAGI. The DNA of the CDR3 is TGTGCCAGCATTCCACCGGACAGGGGGGGAACTGAAGCTTTCTTT. It specifies CASIPPDRGGTEAFF.

The chain carries TRBV6-5 and TRBJ2-7, with 12 nucleotides matching TRBD1. Germline CDR1 reads MNHEY; CDR2 reads SVGAGI. V shed 7 bases, J shed 4 bases, and the junction held 8 bases outside the gene matches. CDR3 length equals 15 residues. The CDR3 coding sequence is TGTGCCAGCAACCCCGGGACAGGGGGCGGGTACGAGCAGTACTTC. The encoded protein is CASNPGTGGGYEQYF.

The chain links TRBV19 to TRBJ1-3, with no clear D. The CDR3 loop spans 16 amino acids. The V gene lost 5 bases and the J gene lost 4 bases, with 18 bases spanning the gap. Per germline, CDR1 LNHDA and CDR2 SQIVND (reference sequence). CDR3 nucleotides: TGTGCCAGTAGTCCCTGGACTGCCACAGCAGGAAACACCATATATTTT. It codes for CASSPWTATAGNTIYF.

The CDR3 region has the DNA TGTGCCAGCAGCTCGCCCGGGACAGGGGGCAACGAGCAGTACTTC. Its protein is CASSSPGTGGNEQYF. The chain joins TRBV6-6 to TRBJ2-7, with TRBD1 matching over 12 bases. This CDR3 comprises 15 residues. V trimming: 6 bases; J trimming: 5 bases; junction bases outside the gene matches: 8. The germline gives CDR1 MNHNY, CDR2 SVGAGI (reference sequence).

The chain employs TRBV29-1 and TRBJ1-1; D possibly corresponds to TRBD1 (6 bases). Germline CDR1 is SQVTM and CDR2 is ANQGSEA. The CDR3 spans 13 residues. Trimming took 4 bases from V and 8 from J, leaving 17 bases between them. The CDR3 loop is CSVVEGGRTEAFF. The CDR3 DNA is TGCAGCGTTGTTGAAGGGGGGAGGACCGAAGCTTTCTTT.

This rearrangement joins TRBV14 to TRBJ2-1; 10 positions agree with TRBD1. J gave up 6 bases and V 2 bases, and 1 base lay outside the gene matches. This CDR3 has 14 residues. Germline lookup yields CDR1 SGHDN and CDR2 FVKESK. The CDR3 DNA is TGTGCCAGCAGCCAACGGACAGGGGGCAATGAGCAGTTCTTC. Protein sequence: CASSQRTGGNEQFF.

This clone has only a few counts. CDR3 in DNA: TGCGCCAGCAGCTTGGTGGCAGGGGGTTTTGGGGAGACCCAGTACTTC. Residues: CASSLVAGGFGETQYF. V usage is TRBV5-1 and J usage is TRBJ2-5; 7 positions match TRBD1. The J segment lost 5 bases and the V segment lost 0 bases, leaving 10 bases of the junction unmatched. There are 16 residues in the CDR3. CDR1 and CDR2 from the germline V gene are SGHRS and YFSETQ.

V is TRBV27 and J is TRBJ2-1; 10 bases agree with TRBD2. Per germline, CDR1 MNHEY and CDR2 SMNVEV (reference sequence). This CDR3 has 16 amino acids. With V trimmed by 3 bases and J by 8 bases, 10 bases remained unmatched. CDR3 nucleotides: TGTGCCAGCAGTTTTCTAGCGGGAGTTGGGGGCGATGAGCAGTTCTTC. Encoded protein: CASSFLAGVGGDEQFF.

The genes are TRBV5-1 and TRBJ2-2; perhaps TRBD1 as D (6 bases). From germline, CDR1 is SGHRS and CDR2 YFSETQ. The V end was cut by 3 bases, the J end by 6 bases, with 15 bases between. The CDR3 covers 15 residues. CDR3: CASSWEQTGSGELFF. For the CDR3, the DNA is TGCGCCAGCAGCTGGGAACAAACAGGGTCCGGGGAGCTGTTTTTT.

The chain is built from TRBV25-1 and TRBJ1-1; 7 positions match TRBD1. J was trimmed by 5 bases and V by 4 bases; bases with no gene match: 4. This CDR3 has 13 residues. Per the germline V gene, CDR1 is MGHDK and CDR2 is SYGVNS. The CDR3 nucleotides are TGTGCCAGCAGTGGACAGGGTTTAACTGAAGCTTTCTTT. This gives the protein CASSGQGLTEAFF.

The DNA for the CDR3 is TGTGCCAGCAGCCCAAACATAAGGCTCCCTGGAAACACCATATATTTT. Translated: CASSPNIRLPGNTIYF. This rearrangement joins TRBV11-1 to TRBJ1-3; D uncertain. V was pared by 5 bases and J by 2 bases, with 16 bases between. Per germline, CDR1 SGHAT and CDR2 FQDESV (reference sequence). This CDR3 contains 16 residues.

This clone was recorded only once. V and J are TRBV11-3 and TRBJ1-1; D gene uncertain. CDR3 length: 13 residues. V gave up 3 bases and J gave up 0 bases, with 5 bases separating them. Germline V gene lookup returns CDR1 SGHNT and CDR2 YENEEA. CDR3 bases: TGTGCCAGCAGCTTGTACATGAACACTGAAGCTTTCTTT. Protein product: CASSLYMNTEAFF.

The chain recombines TRBV5-1 with TRBJ2-6; D perhaps matches TRBD1 (6 bases). Germline V gives CDR1 SGHRS, CDR2 YFSETQ. V lost 7 bases and J 6 bases, leaving 11 bases between the germline ends. This CDR3 region has 13 residues. The CDR3 DNA follows: TGCGCCAGCTCAAACAGGGAGGCCAACGTCCTGACTTTC. It codes for CASSNREANVLTF.

V and J are TRBV5-5 and TRBJ1-5; D remains unclear. The germline V gene encodes CDR1 SGHKS and CDR2 YYEKEE (reference sequence). V was shortened by 1 base and J by 0 bases, with 8 bases between the two germline ends. The CDR3 sequence is 15 residues long. The CDR3 nucleotides read TGTGCCAGCAGCTTGACCAGCCTTAGCAATCAGCCCCAGCATTTT. Translated: CASSLTSLSNQPQHF.

The chain has TRBV19 and TRBJ1-1, with D maybe TRBD1 (5 bases). The CDR3 sequence is 18 residues long. CDR1 and CDR2 (germline): LNHDA, SQIVND (reference sequence). Trimming removed 6 bases at V and 3 bases at J, with 26 bases between. In DNA form, the CDR3 reads TGTGCCAGTAGCCGGGACGGAGGGATGTTCTCTTGGGACACTGAAGCTTTCTTT. Translation gives CASSRDGGMFSWDTEAFF.

The rearrangement uses TRBV9 and TRBJ2-1; perhaps TRBD2 as D (5 bases). CDR1 SGDLS and CDR2 YYNGEE come from the germline V gene. This CDR3 has 13 amino acids. V was clipped by 0 bases and J by 6 bases, with 7 bases between them. This chain's CDR3 is CASSVDRGNEQFF. In DNA, the CDR3 is TGTGCCAGCAGCGTAGACCGGGGCAATGAGCAGTTCTTC.

This chain joins TRBV6-5 and TRBJ2-1; D may be TRBD2 (6 bases). V lost 4 bases and J lost 5, with 15 bases in between. Germline V gives CDR1 MNHEY, CDR2 SVGAGI. This CDR3 is 15 amino acids long. CDR3 DNA: TGTGCCAGCAGTTCTCCTGGGGAGGTGCACAATGAGCAGTTCTTC. Encoded protein: CASSSPGEVHNEQFF.

V gene TRBV21-1 combines with J gene TRBJ2-3; TRBD2, the table's D call, lacks a check against the DNA. TRBV21-1 is a pseudogene segment. The CDR3 is made up of 15 amino acids. CDR3 in DNA: TGTGCCAGCAGCCCTTGGAGGCGGGAAACAGATACGCAGTATTTT. Its protein is CASSPWRRETDTQYF.

The chain carries TRBV4-3 and TRBJ1-5; D ambiguous. V shed 0 bases and J shed 4 bases, with 10 bases lying between them. This CDR3 has 15 residues. CDR1 is LGHNA, CDR2 YSLEER, per germline. This CDR3 is CASSQDHSVNQPQHF. The CDR3 DNA is TGCGCCAGCAGCCAAGATCACAGTGTGAATCAGCCCCAGCATTTT.